One sample yielded the 31 T cell receptor beta chains listed below, sequenced in a study of memory CD4+ T cells and cytomegalovirus serostatus. The sort gate was single viable CD3+CD4+CD8-CD45RO+ cells for memory CD4+ T cells. Generated by immunoSEQ multiplex PCR, the TCRdb table keeps only in-frame clones and is missing some. The sample records tens of thousands of clones, roughly 80% being singletons. The sequencing sample was made of memory CD4+ T cells from blood. All receptors come from an adult in good health and CMV-seronegative. Some clones in this sample may be carry-over from other donors' samples.

In its sample, this clone was seen a few times. The gene calls are TRBV18 and TRBJ1-1; TRBD1 matches 7 bases. Per the germline V gene, CDR1 is KGHSH and CDR2 is LQKENI. The CDR3 contains 14 residues. V trimming: 2 bases; J trimming: 4 bases; junction bases outside the gene matches: 4. CDR3 DNA: TGTGCCAGCTCACCAAACCGACAGGGCACTGAAGCTTTCTTT. Protein product: CASSPNRQGTEAFF. Drawing the rest from reference TRBV18 and TRBJ1-1, the complete variable domain is NAGVMQNPRHLVRRRGQEARLRCSPMKGHSHVYWYRQLPEEGLKFMVYLQKENIIDESGMPKERFSAEFPKEGPSILRIQQVVRGDSAAYFCASSPNRQGTEAFFGQGTRLTVV.

The V gene is TRBV18, the J gene TRBJ1-1; D is ambiguous. The CDR3 is made up of 13 amino acids. Germline assignment: CDR1 KGHSH and CDR2 LQKENI. V was shortened by 0 bases and J by 4 bases, with 6 bases between the two germline ends. The chain's CDR3 is CASSPPSGTEAFF. In DNA, the CDR3 is TGTGCCAGCTCACCACCTTCCGGCACTGAAGCTTTCTTT.

V usage is TRBV7-2 and J usage is TRBJ2-3; D might be TRBD1 (6 bases). Between the trimmed V and J ends, which lost 3 bases and 1 base, there was a span of 14 bases. Germline CDR1 and CDR2: SGHTA and FQGNSA. The CDR3 sequence is 16 residues long. In DNA form, the CDR3 reads TGTGCCAGCAGCTTTCCCCCAGGGGCCCGCACAGATACGCAGTATTTT. It translates to CASSFPPGARTDTQYF.

The rearrangement uses TRBV6-5 and TRBJ2-7; D is ambiguous. This CDR3 has 13 residues. V was cut by 7 bases and J by 0 bases, with 10 bases left in between. Germline V lookup: CDR1 MNHEY, CDR2 SVGAGI. As DNA, the CDR3 is TGTGCCAGCAAGGACGGCCTCTCCTACGAGCAGTACTTC. This translates into CASKDGLSYEQYF.

The chain joins TRBV29-1 to TRBJ1-3; possible D gene TRBD1, 6 bases. Per germline, CDR1 SQVTM and CDR2 ANQGSEA. The CDR3 runs 15 residues. V lost 5 bases and J lost 0, with 14 bases in between. The CDR3, as DNA: TGCAGCGTTCTCAGACAGGCGAGCTCTGGAAACACCATATATTTT. Translation: CSVLRQASSGNTIYF.

The chain recombines TRBV2 with TRBJ2-1; D gene ambiguous. The CDR3 consists of 14 residues. Germline CDR1 is SNHLY and CDR2 is FYNNEI. The ends were cut back, 7 bases at V and 7 bases at J, with 17 bases in the middle. The CDR3 nucleotides read TGTGCCAGCAAGGTCTCCGGAATTGATAATGAGCAGTTCTTC. It codes for CASKVSGIDNEQFF.

J is TRBJ1-6 and V is TRBV27; D is undetermined. Germline values: CDR1 MNHEY, CDR2 SMNVEV (reference sequence). The CDR3 loop spans 14 amino acids. The ends were cut back, 5 bases at V and 6 bases at J, with 11 bases in the middle. As DNA, the CDR3 is TGTGCCAGCAGTAATAGGTTCGGTAATTCACCCCTCCACTTT. Protein: CASSNRFGNSPLHF.

CDR3 sequence: CASSKGQNQETQYF. The CDR3 coding sequence is TGCGCCAGCAGCAAGGGACAGAACCAAGAGACCCAGTACTTC. The rearrangement joins TRBV5-1 to TRBJ2-5; 7 positions agree with TRBD1. J lost 0 bases, V lost 4 bases, and 3 bases had no gene match. Germline CDR1 is SGHRS and CDR2 is YFSETQ. This CDR3 is 14 amino acids long. Full variable domain (outside the CDR3, taken from reference TRBV5-1 and TRBJ2-5): KAGVTQTPRYLIKTRGQQVTLSCSPISGHRSVSWYQQTPGQGLQFLFEYFSETQRNKGNFPGRFSGRQFSNSRSEMNVSTLELGDSALYLCASSKGQNQETQYFGPGTRLLVL.

This clone was recorded a few times. The chain has TRBV2 and TRBJ2-2; no clear D. The CDR3 is 13 residues long. Germline CDR1 and CDR2: SNHLY and FYNNEI. V shed 4 bases and J shed 1 base, with 4 bases lying between them. CDR3 nucleotides: TGTGCCAGCAGTGCCGGGAACACCGGGGAGCTGTTTTTT. This sequence encodes CASSAGNTGELFF.

This clone is medium-sized by share. The chain uses TRBV19 and TRBJ2-1, with 9 bases fitting TRBD2. The CDR3 loop spans 14 amino acids. The germline CDR1 and CDR2 sequences are LNHDA and SQIVND (reference sequence). The V gene end was trimmed by 3 bases and the J gene end by 8 bases; junction bases not matched to a gene: 5. CDR3 DNA: TGTGCCAGTAGTATCCCGGGACTAGCATATGAGCAGTTCTTC. Its protein product is CASSIPGLAYEQFF.

The chain couples TRBV5-1 to TRBJ1-1; D is uncertain. V was trimmed by 2 bases and J by 3 bases, leaving 5 bases between them. The CDR3 contains 12 residues. Germline values: CDR1 SGHRS, CDR2 YFSETQ. CDR3 nucleotide sequence: TGCGCCAGCAGCTTAGGATACACTGAAGCTTTCTTT. Translating gives CASSLGYTEAFF. The whole variable domain, remainder taken from reference TRBV5-1 and TRBJ1-1, is KAGVTQTPRYLIKTRGQQVTLSCSPISGHRSVSWYQQTPGQGLQFLFEYFSETQRNKGNFPGRFSGRQFSNSRSEMNVSTLELGDSALYLCASSLGYTEAFFGQGTRLTVV.

The gene calls are TRBV28 and TRBJ2-7; D is unresolved. The V end lost 8 bases, the J end lost 2 bases, and 10 bases lay between the germline ends. This CDR3 is 12 amino acids long. Germline CDR1 and CDR2: MDHEN and SYDVKM. In nucleotides, the CDR3 is TGTGCCAGCCTCAAGGCTCCCTACGAGCAGTACTTC. Protein product: CASLKAPYEQYF.

This chain joins TRBV11-2 and TRBJ2-5; D is uncertain. V was shortened by 5 bases and J by 2 bases, with 15 bases between the two germline ends. The CDR3 has 15 amino acids. Germline lookup yields CDR1 SGHAT and CDR2 FQNNGV. The CDR3 here is CASSPPPFTQETQYF. Here the CDR3 DNA reads TGTGCCAGCAGCCCCCCCCCTTTCACACAAGAGACCCAGTACTTC.

V usage is TRBV2 and J usage is TRBJ2-7; the D gene is possibly TRBD2 (6 bases). The V and J ends lost 3 bases and 0 bases respectively, with 21 bases between them. Germline V gene data show CDR1 as SNHLY and CDR2 as FYNNEI. This CDR3 spans 18 amino acids. The CDR3 DNA follows: TGTGCCAGCAGTGATGAGGTATGGTCTAGCGAGAGCTCCTACGAGCAGTACTTC. Protein: CASSDEVWSSESSYEQYF. The full variable domain, completed using reference TRBV2 and TRBJ2-7, is EPEVTQTPSHQVTQMGQEVILRCVPISNHLYFYWYRQILGQKVEFLVSFYNNEISEKSEIFDDQFSVERPDGSNFTLKIRSTKLEDSAMYFCASSDEVWSSESSYEQYFGPGTRLTVT.

V is TRBV5-4 and J is TRBJ2-3; 7 positions match TRBD1. Germline values: CDR1 SGHNT, CDR2 YYREEE (reference sequence). CDR3 size: 16 residues. V lost 1 base to trimming and J lost 1 base; unmatched junction nucleotides: 6. Written as DNA, the CDR3 is TGTGCCAGCAGCTTGAATTCCGGGACAGGCACAGATACGCAGTATTTT. This sequence encodes CASSLNSGTGTDTQYF.

This clone has just a few counts. This specimen includes other DNA sequences encoding the same CDR3. This chain uses TRBV5-1 with TRBJ2-3; 9 bases are a match to TRBD2. Trimming at V came to 3 bases and at J to 6 bases, leaving 5 bases not matched to a gene. The CDR3 runs to 14 residues. Germline loops: CDR1 SGHRS, CDR2 YFSETQ. CDR3 in amino acids: CASSSTSGGDTQYF. CDR3 bases: TGCGCCAGCAGCTCGACTAGCGGTGGCGATACGCAGTATTTT.

A few counts support this clone. This chain joins TRBV12-5 and TRBJ1-1; 7 bases are a match to TRBD1. Germline V gives CDR1 LGHNT, CDR2 FRNRAP. The CDR3 extends over 18 amino acids. Unmatched junction bases numbered 16, after V lost 2 bases and J lost 4 bases. CDR3 nucleotide sequence: TGTGCTAGTGGTTTGCCGCTCGGACAGGTTGGTTGGGTCACTGAAGCTTTCTTT. Translation gives CASGLPLGQVGWVTEAFF.

The rearrangement joins TRBV30 to TRBJ1-1; a weak D match, TRBD1 (5 bases). The CDR3 is made up of 13 amino acids. Trimming cost V 2 bases and J 1 base, with 8 bases left between them. The germline V gene has CDR1 GTSNPN and CDR2 SVGIG (reference sequence). CDR3 sequence (DNA): TGTGCCTGGAGTAGGGGAACGAACACTGAAGCTTTCTTT. Encoded protein: CAWSRGTNTEAFF.

This chain joins TRBV7-2 and TRBJ2-7; D unresolved. CDR3 size: 12 residues. The germline V gene encodes CDR1 SGHTA and CDR2 FQGNSA. V was clipped by 3 bases and J by 2 bases, with 5 bases between them. For the CDR3, the DNA is TGTGCCAGCAGCTTCAGCACCTACGAGCAGTACTTC. It yields the protein CASSFSTYEQYF.

The V gene is TRBV5-1, the J gene TRBJ1-6, with 12 bases lining up with TRBD1. Germline-derived CDR1 and CDR2 are SGHRS and YFSETQ. This CDR3 spans 18 amino acids. The junction had 9 bases not matched to a gene; V was cut back by 4 bases and J by 4 bases. Written as DNA, the CDR3 is TGCGCCAGCAGCCTGGGGACAGGGGGCGATCAATATAATTCACCCCTCCACTTT. It translates to CASSLGTGGDQYNSPLHF.

This clone was recorded a few times. The chain carries TRBV10-1 and TRBJ1-4; D not resolved. V lost 8 bases and J 10 bases, leaving 8 bases between the germline ends. CDR1 WNHNN and CDR2 SYGVQD come from the germline V gene (reference sequence). CDR3 length: 10 residues. CDR3 sequence: CASPRLKLFF. The CDR3 nucleotides read TGCGCCAGCCCGAGGTTAAAACTGTTTTTT.

The V and J genes are TRBV7-8 and TRBJ2-7, with D possibly matching TRBD2 (5 bases). Germline V lookup: CDR1 SGHVS, CDR2 FQNEAQ. V was cut by 1 base and J by 6 bases, with 16 bases left in between. This CDR3 is 15 amino acids long. The CDR3 coding sequence is TGTGCCAGCAGCTTAGGCGGTGGCAGCGCGGGCGAGCAGTACTTC. This codes for CASSLGGGSAGEQYF.

The rearrangement uses TRBV5-6 and TRBJ1-2, with TRBD1 matching 7 bases. Germline V gives CDR1 SGHDT, CDR2 YYEEEE. This CDR3 contains 14 residues. With V trimmed by 4 bases and J by 8 bases, 11 bases remained unmatched. CDR3 residues: CASSPMKGARGYTF. DNA of the CDR3: TGTGCCAGCAGCCCTATGAAGGGGGCTAGGGGCTACACCTTC.

The genes are TRBV11-2 and TRBJ2-5, with D possibly being TRBD2 (6 bases). This CDR3 has 15 amino acids. V gave up 5 bases and J gave up 5 bases, with 18 bases separating them. Germline values: CDR1 SGHAT, CDR2 FQNNGV. CDR3 nucleotides: TGTGCCAGCAGCCAGGACGGGTTGGAGGGGGAGACCCAGTACTTC. Translation gives CASSQDGLEGETQYF.

This chain connects TRBV5-1 to TRBJ2-3; TRBD2 matches at 8 bases. CDR1 is SGHRS, CDR2 YFSETQ, per germline. J was trimmed by 2 bases and V by 0 bases; bases with no gene match: 5. The CDR3 length is 16 residues. CDR3 region: CASSLGGAGDTDTQYF. CDR3 coding DNA: TGCGCCAGCAGCTTGGGGGGAGCGGGGGACACAGATACGCAGTATTTT.

V and J are TRBV28 and TRBJ2-7; 7 bases fit TRBD1. The V gene end was trimmed by 8 bases and the J gene end by 1 base; junction bases not matched to a gene: 5. Germline assignment: CDR1 MDHEN and CDR2 SYDVKM. The CDR3 extends over 13 amino acids. CDR3 protein: CASRDSLSYEQYF. The CDR3 DNA sequence: TGTGCCAGCCGGGACAGTCTTTCCTACGAGCAGTACTTC.

V is TRBV5-6 and J is TRBJ2-1; D perhaps matches TRBD1 (6 bases). The germline V gene encodes CDR1 SGHDT and CDR2 YYEEEE. CDR3 length equals 17 residues. Trimming stripped 2 bases from V and 2 bases from J, with 17 bases between. DNA for the CDR3: TGTGCCAGCAGCTTAGGGGCAGGGGATTTCCCCTACAATGAGCAGTTCTTC. Protein: CASSLGAGDFPYNEQFF.

The J gene is TRBJ1-2, the V gene TRBV7-2; D is possibly TRBD1 (5 bases). Trimming removed 1 base from V and 8 bases from J, with 14 bases in between. CDR3 length: 14 residues. Germline V gives CDR1 SGHTA, CDR2 FQGNSA. This chain's CDR3 is CASSLGNPGKGYTF. CDR3 nucleotide sequence: TGTGCCAGCAGCTTAGGGAACCCAGGGAAGGGCTACACCTTC. Full variable domain (rest looked up from reference TRBV7-2 and TRBJ1-2): GAGVSQSPSNKVTEKGKDVELRCDPISGHTALYWYRQSLGQGLEFLIYFQGNSAPDKSGLPSDRFSAERTGGSVSTLTIQRTQQEDSAVYLCASSLGNPGKGYTFGSGTRLTVV.

This clone has a single count. The gene calls are TRBV30 and TRBJ1-6; a weak D match, TRBD1 (5 bases). CDR3 length: 15 amino acids. Per the germline V gene, CDR1 is GTSNPN and CDR2 is SVGIG (reference sequence). V shed 4 bases and J shed 7 bases, with 17 bases lying between them. The CDR3 sequence is CAWNGGGDGNSPLHF. CDR3 in DNA: TGTGCCTGGAATGGGGGTGGGGACGGGAATTCACCCCTCCACTTT.

The chain is built from TRBV7-6 and TRBJ2-5; TRBD2 aligns across 7 bases. The CDR3 runs to 14 residues. Germline trimming cut 1 base from V and 4 bases from J; bases unmatched to any gene: 3. Germline CDR1 reads SGHVS; CDR2 reads FNYEAQ. The CDR3 DNA sequence: TGTGCCAGCAGCTTAGTGGCTAGCGGAGAGACCCAGTACTTC. Its protein product is CASSLVASGETQYF. The full variable domain, its missing parts supplied by reference TRBV7-6 and TRBJ2-5, is GAGVSQSPRYKVTKRGQDVALRCDPISGHVSLYWYRQALGQGPEFLTYFNYEAQQDKSGLPNDRFSAERPEGSISTLTIQRTEQRDSAMYRCASSLVASGETQYFGPGTRLLVL.

The chain recombines TRBV7-2 with TRBJ2-3; 8 bases match TRBD2. CDR1 is SGHTA and CDR2 is FQGNSA in the germline V gene. With V trimmed by 3 bases and J by 2 bases, 4 bases remained unmatched. CDR3 length: 15 amino acids. In nucleotides, the CDR3 is TGTGCCAGCAGCTTTACTAGCGGAAACACAGATACGCAGTATTTT. Translation: CASSFTSGNTDTQYF.